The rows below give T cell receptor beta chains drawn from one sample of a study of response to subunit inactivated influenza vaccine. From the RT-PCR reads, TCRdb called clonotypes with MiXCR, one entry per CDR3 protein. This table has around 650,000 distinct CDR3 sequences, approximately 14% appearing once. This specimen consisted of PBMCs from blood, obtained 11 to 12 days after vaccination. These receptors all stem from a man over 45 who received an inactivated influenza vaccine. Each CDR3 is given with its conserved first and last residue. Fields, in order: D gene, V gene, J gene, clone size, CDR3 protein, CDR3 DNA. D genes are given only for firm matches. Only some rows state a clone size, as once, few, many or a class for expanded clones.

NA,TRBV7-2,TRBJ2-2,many,CASSLNGGTGELFF,TGTGCCAGCAGCTTGAACGGTGGCACCGGGGAGCTGTTTTTT
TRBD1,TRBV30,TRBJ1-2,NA,CAHRSGQDSNYGYTF,TGTGCCCACCGCTCGGGACAGGATTCTAACTATGGCTACACCTTC
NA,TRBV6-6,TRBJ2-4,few,CASINPRGNIQYF,TGTGCCAGCATCAACCCCCGGGGGAACATTCAGTACTTC
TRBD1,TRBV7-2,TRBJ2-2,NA,CASSNGQGITGELFF,TGTGCCAGCAGCAACGGACAGGGGATCACCGGGGAGCTGTTTTTT
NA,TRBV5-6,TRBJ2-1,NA,CASSLVGQRRDEQFF,TGTGCCAGCAGCTTGGTGGGTCAGCGCCGGGATGAGCAGTTCTTC
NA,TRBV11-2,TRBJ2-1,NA,CATQLEYRVNEQFF,TGTGCCACCCAGCTTGAGTACAGGGTGAATGAGCAGTTCTTC
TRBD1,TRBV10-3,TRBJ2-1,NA,CAIETGTGYNEQFF,TGTGCCATAGAGACCGGGACAGGCTACAATGAGCAGTTCTTC
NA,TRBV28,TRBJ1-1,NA,CASSLWQLKMNTEAFF,TGTGCCAGCAGTTTATGGCAGCTAAAAATGAACACTGAAGCTTTCTTT
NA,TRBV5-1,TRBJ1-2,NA,CASSLGDATNYGYTF,TGCGCCAGCAGCTTGGGGGACGCAACTAACTATGGCTACACCTTC
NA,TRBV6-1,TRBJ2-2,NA,CASSTITAGGELFF,TGTGCCAGCAGTACCATCACGGCAGGAGGGGAGCTGTTTTTT
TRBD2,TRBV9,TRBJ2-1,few,CASSANSGSNEQFF,TGTGCCAGCAGCGCAAATAGCGGGAGCAATGAGCAGTTCTTC
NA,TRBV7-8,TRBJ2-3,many,CASSLPKVVVSTDTQYF,TGTGCCAGCAGCTTGCCCAAAGTAGTTGTGAGCACAGATACGCAGTATTTT
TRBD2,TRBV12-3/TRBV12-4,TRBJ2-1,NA,CASSFPGLAGLELFF,TGTGCCAGCAGTTTCCCGGGACTAGCGGGGCTTGAGCTGTTCTTC
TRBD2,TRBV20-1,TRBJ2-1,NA,CSATILAGFNEQFF,TGCAGTGCTACGATACTAGCGGGGTTTAATGAGCAGTTCTTC
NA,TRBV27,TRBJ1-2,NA,CASSPPGTGVGYTF,TGTGCCAGCAGTCCACCGGGGACTGGAGTCGGCTACACCTTC
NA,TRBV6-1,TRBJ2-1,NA,CASSAARVSYNEQFF,TGTGCCAGCAGTGCAGCCAGGGTCTCCTACAATGAGCAGTTCTTC
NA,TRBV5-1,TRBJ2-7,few,CASRDDAYEQYF,TGCGCCAGCCGGGACGATGCCTACGAGCAGTACTTC
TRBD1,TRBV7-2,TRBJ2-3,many,CASSLGQGKDTQYF,TGTGCCAGCAGCTTAGGACAGGGAAAAGATACGCAGTATTTT
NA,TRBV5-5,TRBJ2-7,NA,CASSLVPADSYEQYF,TGTGCCAGCAGCTTGGTGCCGGCAGACTCCTACGAGCAGTACTTC
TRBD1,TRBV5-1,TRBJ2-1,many,CASSLGQGGNEQFF,TGCGCCAGCAGCCTGGGACAGGGGGGGAATGAGCAGTTCTTC
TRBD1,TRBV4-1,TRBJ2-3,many,CASSQSGGGTDTQYF,TGCGCCAGCAGCCAATCAGGGGGAGGCACAGATACGCAGTATTTT
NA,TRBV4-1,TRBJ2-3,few,CASSQEAGFTDTQYF,TGCGCCAGCAGCCAAGAGGCAGGGTTCACAGATACGCAGTATTTT
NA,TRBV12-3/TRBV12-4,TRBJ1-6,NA,CASTTGGGGYSPLHF,TGTGCCAGCACCACCGGGGGAGGGGGATACTCACCCCTCCACTTT
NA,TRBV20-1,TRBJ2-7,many,CSASWQGATYEQYF,TGCAGTGCTAGTTGGCAGGGAGCGACCTACGAGCAGTACTTC
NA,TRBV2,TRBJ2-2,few,CASTFIDGNTGELFF,TGTGCCAGCACCTTTATCGACGGGAACACCGGGGAGCTGTTTTTT
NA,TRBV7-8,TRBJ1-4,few,CASSSSRASTNEKLFF,TGTGCCAGCAGCTCCAGCAGGGCTTCAACTAATGAAAAACTGTTTTTT
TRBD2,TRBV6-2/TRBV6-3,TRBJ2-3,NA,CASRQNSGNTQYF,TGTGCCAGCAGACAGAATAGCGGGAATACGCAGTATTTT
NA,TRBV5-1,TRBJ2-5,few,CASNSLDKETQYF,TGCGCCAGCAACTCACTAGACAAAGAGACCCAGTACTTC
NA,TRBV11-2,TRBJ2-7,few,CASSFFTNEQYF,TGTGCCAGCAGCTTTTTCACAAACGAGCAGTACTTC
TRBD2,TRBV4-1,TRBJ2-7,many,CASSQAWASGGTYEQYF,TGCGCCAGCAGCCAAGCTTGGGCTAGCGGGGGCACCTACGAGCAGTACTTC
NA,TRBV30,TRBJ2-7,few,CAWRDHAYQYEQYF,TGTGCCTGGAGGGACCATGCTTATCAGTACGAGCAGTACTTC
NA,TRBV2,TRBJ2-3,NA,CASRNFGTDTQYF,TGTGCCAGCAGGAATTTCGGGACAGATACGCAGTATTTT
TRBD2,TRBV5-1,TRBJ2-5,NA,CASSPASGGNQETQYF,TGCGCCAGCAGCCCAGCTAGCGGGGGTAACCAAGAGACCCAGTACTTC
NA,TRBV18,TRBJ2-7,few,CASSGGGQDSYEQYF,TGTGCCAGCTCTGGAGGGGGGCAGGACTCCTACGAGCAGTACTTC
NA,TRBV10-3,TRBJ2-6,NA,CAIREPGANVLTF,TGTGCCATTCGTGAGCCTGGGGCCAACGTCCTGACTTTC
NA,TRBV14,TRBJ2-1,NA,CASSQDSHSYNEQFF,TGTGCCAGCAGCCAAGATTCCCACTCCTACAATGAGCAGTTCTTC
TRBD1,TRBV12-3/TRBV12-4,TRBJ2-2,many,CASSLDRTGATGELFF,TGTGCCAGCAGTTTAGATCGGACAGGTGCCACCGGGGAGCTGTTTTTT
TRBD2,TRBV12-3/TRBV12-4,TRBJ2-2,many,CASSSLPSGSSGELFF,TGTGCCAGCAGTTCCCTGCCTAGCGGGAGTTCCGGGGAGCTGTTTTTT
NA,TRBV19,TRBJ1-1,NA,CASIPRTGRYTEAFF,TGTGCCAGTATCCCGAGAACAGGGAGATACACTGAAGCTTTCTTT
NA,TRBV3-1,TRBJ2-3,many,CASRPLGTTSTDTQYF,TGTGCCAGCAGACCTCTCGGGACGACTAGCACAGATACGCAGTATTTT
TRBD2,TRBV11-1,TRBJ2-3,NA,CASSDSGGQTDTQYF,TGTGCCAGCAGCGATAGCGGGGGACAAACAGATACGCAGTATTTT
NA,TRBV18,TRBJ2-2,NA,CASQPLNTGELFF,TGTGCCAGCCAACCGCTAAACACCGGGGAGCTGTTTTTT
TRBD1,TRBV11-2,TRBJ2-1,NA,CASSYGTERYNEQFF,TGTGCCAGCAGCTACGGGACAGAAAGGTACAATGAGCAGTTCTTC
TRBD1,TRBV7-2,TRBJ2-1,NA,CASRSGGTGGSNEQFF,TGTGCCAGCAGATCGGGCGGGACAGGGGGTTCCAATGAGCAGTTCTTC
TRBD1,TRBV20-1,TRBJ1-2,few,CSAGNPGQNYGYTF,TGCAGTGCTGGAAACCCGGGACAGAACTATGGCTACACCTTC
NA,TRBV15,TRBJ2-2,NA,CATSRSVLANTGELFF,TGTGCCACCAGCAGATCGGTGCTCGCGAACACCGGGGAGCTGTTTTTT
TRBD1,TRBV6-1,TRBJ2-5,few,CASRNQGVQETQYF,TGTGCCAGCAGGAACCAGGGGGTTCAAGAGACCCAGTACTTC
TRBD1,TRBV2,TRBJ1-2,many,CASSEASARTGRWGYTF,TGTGCCAGCAGTGAAGCGTCGGCCCGGACAGGGCGGTGGGGCTACACCTTC
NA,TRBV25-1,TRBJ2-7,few,CASRQTELGEQYF,TGTGCCAGCAGGCAAACGGAGCTGGGCGAGCAGTACTTC
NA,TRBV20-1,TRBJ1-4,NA,CSASRGINEKLYF,TGCAGTGCTAGTCGAGGGATTAATGAAAAACTGTATTTT
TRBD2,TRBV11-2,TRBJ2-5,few,CASSLEASGNQETQYF,TGTGCCAGCAGCTTAGAGGCTAGCGGGAACCAAGAGACCCAGTACTTC
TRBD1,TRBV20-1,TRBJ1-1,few,CSARRGLYTEAFF,TGCAGTGCTAGAAGGGGGCTGTACACTGAAGCTTTCTTT
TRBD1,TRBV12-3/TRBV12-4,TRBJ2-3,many,CASSFSGTAGTDTQYF,TGTGCCAGCAGTTTTTCCGGGACAGCTGGCACAGATACGCAGTATTTT
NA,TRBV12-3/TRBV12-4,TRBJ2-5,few,CASSQLGGMETQYF,TGTGCCAGCAGCCAACTGGGGGGTATGGAGACCCAGTACTTC
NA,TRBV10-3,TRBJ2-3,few,CAISPSGSSTDTQYF,TGTGCCATCAGCCCGAGCGGGTCTAGCACAGATACGCAGTATTTT
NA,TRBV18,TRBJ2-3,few,CASSPPSGTDTQYF,TGTGCCAGCTCACCACCTAGCGGCACAGATACGCAGTATTTT
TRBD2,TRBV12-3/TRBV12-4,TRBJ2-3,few,CASSLSPLAGGPYTQYF,TGTGCCAGCAGTTTATCCCCCCTAGCGGGGGGGCCGTATACGCAGTATTTT
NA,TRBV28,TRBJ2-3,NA,CASSRPSSTDTQYF,TGTGCCAGCAGTCGACCATCTAGCACAGATACGCAGTATTTT
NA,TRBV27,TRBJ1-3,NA,CASSSILPPSGNTIYF,TGTGCCAGCAGTTCGATACTCCCACCCTCTGGAAACACCATATATTTT
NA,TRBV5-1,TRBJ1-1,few,CASSIDRIDMNTEAFF,TGCGCCAGCAGCATCGACAGAATCGACATGAACACTGAAGCTTTCTTT